Listed here are 2 T cell receptor beta chains from one sample, sequenced in a study of blood T cell repertoires in COVID-19. Some clones are missing from TCRdb's copy, which holds only in-frame ones; the method was immunoSEQ multiplex PCR. The sample carries some 120,000 clones, roughly 80% recorded once. The sequenced sample consisted of peripheral blood. The origin of the receptors is a man between 65 and 85 years old with acute or convalescent COVID-19.

Only a few counts were recorded for this clone. The rearrangement uses TRBV6-1 and TRBJ2-2; D may be TRBD1 (7 bases). This CDR3 is 17 amino acids long. Germline V gene lookup returns CDR1 MNHNS and CDR2 SASEGT. V was clipped by 3 bases and J by 6 bases, with 20 bases between them. The CDR3 sequence is CASSDWLPGGRSGELFF. The CDR3 DNA follows: TGTGCCAGCAGTGACTGGTTACCAGGGGGGAGGTCCGGGGAGCTGTTTTTT.

The CDR3 DNA reads TGTGCCAGCAGCCAAAAGGGAACAGGGGGCCAGACTGAAGCTTTCTTT. Protein product: CASSQKGTGGQTEAFF. The chain links TRBV3-1 (or the pseudogene TRBV3-2) to TRBJ1-1; 9 nucleotides match TRBD1. Germline CDR1 reads LGHDT; CDR2 reads YNNKEL (reference sequence). The CDR3 is 16 residues long. Losses at the gene ends were 2 bases for V and 5 bases for J; bases not matched to a gene: 9.